This T cell receptor (beta chain) comes out of a study of beta chain features in type 1 diabetes. All of the isolated RNA was reverse transcribed, so expressed TCRB transcripts were sequenced. Clones were sequenced by immunoSEQ multiplex PCR, and TCRdb holds only the in-frame ones, with some missing. The repertoire holds 220,000 or so clones, about 63% seen once, with around 0.05% in the top ten. Study-wide results and limits: Within patients, naive, central memory and Treg TCRB repertoires seemed more similar than within healthy donors.

This clone was recorded a few times. Antigen specificity is unknown. The germline gives CDR1 SQVTM, CDR2 ANQGSEA. J gave up 3 bases and V 5 bases, and 1 base lay outside the gene matches. There are 12 residues in the CDR3. J is TRBJ2-5 and V is TRBV29-1; 9 bases align to TRBD2. The sample comprised naive CD4+ T cells from blood. The receptor was isolated from a man between 25 and 39 years old in good health. The CDR3 DNA follows: TGCAGCGTTAGACTAGCGGAAGAGACCCAGTACTTC. Amino acids: CSVRLAEETQYF.